This TCR beta chain was recovered during a study of cytomegalovirus exposure and HLA in healthy donors. V lost 0 bases and J lost 7, with 12 bases in between. Germline V gene sequence: CDR1 GTSNPN, CDR2 SVGIG (reference sequence). CDR3 size: 13 residues. PCR amplification relied on 60 Vbeta primers (plus 13 Jbeta primers). Methods used by the authors: Later, an analysis found 80 million or so unique TCR beta chains, and 10 million to 11 million of these were shared. TCRdb's copy holds only in-frame clones and misses some; the assay was immunoSEQ multiplex PCR. V and J calls and clone size follow that table, whereas D and trimming were derived from the DNA. This sample has about 59,000 clones, with 83% found just once.

The chain employs TRBV30 and TRBJ1-2; D is perhaps TRBD1 (5 bases). The specimen was PBMCs. This receptor was obtained from a human donor in good health. CDR3 bases: TGTGCCTGGAGTGTTCCGGACATCCCTGGCTACACCTTC. This gives the protein CAWSVPDIPGYTF.